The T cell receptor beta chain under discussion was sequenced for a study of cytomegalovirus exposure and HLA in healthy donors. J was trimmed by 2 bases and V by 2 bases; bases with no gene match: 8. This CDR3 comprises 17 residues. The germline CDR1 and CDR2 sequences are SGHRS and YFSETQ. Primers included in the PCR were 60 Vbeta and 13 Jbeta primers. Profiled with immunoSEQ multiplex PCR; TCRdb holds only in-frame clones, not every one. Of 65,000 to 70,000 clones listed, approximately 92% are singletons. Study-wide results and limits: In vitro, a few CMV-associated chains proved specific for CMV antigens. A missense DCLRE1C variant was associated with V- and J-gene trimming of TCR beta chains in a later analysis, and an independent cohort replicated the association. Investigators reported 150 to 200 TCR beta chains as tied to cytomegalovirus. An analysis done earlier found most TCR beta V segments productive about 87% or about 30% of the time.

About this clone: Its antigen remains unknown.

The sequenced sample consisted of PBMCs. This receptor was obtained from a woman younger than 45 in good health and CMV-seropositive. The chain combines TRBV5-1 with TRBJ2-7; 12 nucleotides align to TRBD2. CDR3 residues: CASSFFGLAGTAYEQYF. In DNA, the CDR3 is TGCGCCAGCAGCTTCTTCGGACTAGCGGGAACTGCCTACGAGCAGTACTTC.